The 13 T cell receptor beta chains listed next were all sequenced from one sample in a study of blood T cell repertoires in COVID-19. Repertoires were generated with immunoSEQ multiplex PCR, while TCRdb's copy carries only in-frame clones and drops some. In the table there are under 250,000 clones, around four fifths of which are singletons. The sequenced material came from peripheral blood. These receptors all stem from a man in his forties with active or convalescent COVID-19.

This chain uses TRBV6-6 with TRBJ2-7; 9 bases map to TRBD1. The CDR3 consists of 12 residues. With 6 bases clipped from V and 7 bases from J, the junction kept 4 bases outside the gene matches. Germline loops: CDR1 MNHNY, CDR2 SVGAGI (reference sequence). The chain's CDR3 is CASRQGAGEQYF. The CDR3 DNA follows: TGTGCCAGCAGACAGGGGGCGGGTGAGCAGTACTTC.

Here the CDR3 DNA reads TGTGCCAGCAGTTCCCTTACCGGGGCAGATACGCAGTATTTT. Protein product: CASSSLTGADTQYF. The gene calls are TRBV28 and TRBJ2-3, with D perhaps matching TRBD2 (5 bases). Trimming shortened V by 4 bases and J by 4 bases, and 12 bases separated the two germline ends. The CDR3 runs 14 residues. Germline CDR1 MDHEN, CDR2 SYDVKM.

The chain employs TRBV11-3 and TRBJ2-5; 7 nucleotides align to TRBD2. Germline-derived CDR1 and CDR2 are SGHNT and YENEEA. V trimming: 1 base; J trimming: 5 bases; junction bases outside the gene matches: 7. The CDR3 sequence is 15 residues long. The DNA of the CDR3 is TGTGCCAGCAGCTTAGTCTCGCGGGAGACGGAGACCCAGTACTTC. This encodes CASSLVSRETETQYF.

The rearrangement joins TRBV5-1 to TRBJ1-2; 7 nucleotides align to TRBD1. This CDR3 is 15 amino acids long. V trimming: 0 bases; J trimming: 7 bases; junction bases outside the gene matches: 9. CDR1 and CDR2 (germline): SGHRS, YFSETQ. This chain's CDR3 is CASSLGPGQTSGYTF. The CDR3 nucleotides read TGCGCCAGCAGCTTGGGGCCGGGACAGACGAGTGGCTACACCTTC.

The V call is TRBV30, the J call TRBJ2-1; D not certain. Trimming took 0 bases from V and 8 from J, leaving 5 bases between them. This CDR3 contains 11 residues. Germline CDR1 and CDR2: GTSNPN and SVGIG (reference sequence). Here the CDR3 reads CAWSVPDEQFF. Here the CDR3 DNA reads TGTGCCTGGAGTGTACCGGATGAGCAGTTCTTC.

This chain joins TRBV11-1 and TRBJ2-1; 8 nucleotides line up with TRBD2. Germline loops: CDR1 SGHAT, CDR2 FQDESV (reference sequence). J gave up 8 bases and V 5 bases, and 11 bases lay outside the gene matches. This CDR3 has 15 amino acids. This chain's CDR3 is CASSQGLGERDEQFF. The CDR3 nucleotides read TGTGCCAGCAGCCAGGGACTAGGGGAGCGCGATGAGCAGTTCTTC.

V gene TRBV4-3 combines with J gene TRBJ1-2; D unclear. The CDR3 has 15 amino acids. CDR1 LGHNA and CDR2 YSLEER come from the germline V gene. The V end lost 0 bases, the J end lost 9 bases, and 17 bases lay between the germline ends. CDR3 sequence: CASSQDQRRDISYTF. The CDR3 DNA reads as TGCGCCAGCAGCCAAGATCAAAGGCGGGATATAAGCTACACCTTC.

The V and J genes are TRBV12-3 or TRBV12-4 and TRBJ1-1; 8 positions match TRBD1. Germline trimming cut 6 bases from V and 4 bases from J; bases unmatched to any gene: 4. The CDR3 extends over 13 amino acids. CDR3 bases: TGTGCCAGCAGCAGAGGACAGGGCACTGAAGCTTTCTTT. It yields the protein CASSRGQGTEAFF.

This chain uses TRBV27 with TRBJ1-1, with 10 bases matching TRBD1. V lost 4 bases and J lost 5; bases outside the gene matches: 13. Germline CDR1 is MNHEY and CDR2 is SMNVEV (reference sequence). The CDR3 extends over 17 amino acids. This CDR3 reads CASSSGTGDLLRTEAFF. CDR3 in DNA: TGTGCCAGCAGTTCCGGGACAGGGGATCTCCTGAGGACTGAAGCTTTCTTT.

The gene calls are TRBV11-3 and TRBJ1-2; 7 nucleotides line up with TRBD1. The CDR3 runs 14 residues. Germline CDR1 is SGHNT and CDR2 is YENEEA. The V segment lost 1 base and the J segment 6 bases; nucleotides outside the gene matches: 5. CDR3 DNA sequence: TGTGCCAGCAGCTTAGGACCAGGGGGGAATGGCTACACCTTC. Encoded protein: CASSLGPGGNGYTF.

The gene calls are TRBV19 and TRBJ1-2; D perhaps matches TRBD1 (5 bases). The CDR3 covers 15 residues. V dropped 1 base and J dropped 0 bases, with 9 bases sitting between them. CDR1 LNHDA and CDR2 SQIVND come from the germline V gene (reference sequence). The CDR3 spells CASSIGGQSNYGYTF. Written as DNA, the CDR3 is TGTGCCAGTAGTATAGGGGGCCAGTCTAACTATGGCTACACCTTC.

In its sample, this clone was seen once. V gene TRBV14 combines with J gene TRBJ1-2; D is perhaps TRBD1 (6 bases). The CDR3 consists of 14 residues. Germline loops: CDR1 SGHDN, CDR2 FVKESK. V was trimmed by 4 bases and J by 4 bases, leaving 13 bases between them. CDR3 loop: CASSPLGGAYGYTF. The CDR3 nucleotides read TGTGCCAGCAGCCCGCTTGGGGGGGCCTATGGCTACACCTTC.

In nucleotides, the CDR3 is TGTGCCAGCAGCTTGGGGTTGGAAGGGGGCCATGAGCAGTTCTTC. Translating gives CASSLGLEGGHEQFF. The chain joins TRBV5-4 to TRBJ2-1; the match to TRBD1 covers 7 bases. The ends lost 0 bases at V and 8 bases at J; junction bases unmatched: 8. CDR3 length equals 15 residues. Per germline, CDR1 SGHNT and CDR2 YYREEE (reference sequence). The complete variable domain, with remaining parts taken from reference TRBV5-4 and TRBJ2-1, reads ETGVTQSPTHLIKTRGQQVTLRCSSQSGHNTVSWYQQALGQGPQFIFQYYREEENGRGNFPPRFSGLQFPNYSSELNVNALELDDSALYLCASSLGLEGGHEQFFGPGTRLTVL.